This paragraph covers one TCR beta chain sequence. The antigen is undetermined. This sample was taken from a study of cytomegalovirus exposure and HLA in healthy donors. Study summary: HLA-typed donors were the source of 83 million or so unique TCRs held in an early data release.

The study ran its PCR with 60 Vbeta and 13 Jbeta primers. TCRdb keeps only in-frame clones here, not all; method: immunoSEQ multiplex PCR. The repertoire holds 110,000 to 150,000 clones, with 9.4% as singletons. Study findings and constraints: TCR beta sequences reportedly predicted most subjects' HLA-A and HLA-B alleles accurately.

The junction had 7 bases not matched to a gene; V was cut back by 3 bases and J by 5 bases. This CDR3 is built from 15 residues. CDR1 SGDLS and CDR2 YYNGEE come from the germline V gene. V is TRBV9 and J is TRBJ1-4, with 7 bases matching TRBD1. The sequenced material came from PBMCs. This receptor was obtained from a male donor in good health and CMV-seronegative. For the CDR3, the DNA is TGTGCCAGCAGCGCCTCAGGGGGGCGGAATGAAAAACTGTTTTTT. Encoded protein: CASSASGGRNEKLFF.